These 31 T cell receptor beta chains came from one sample sequenced in a study of blood T cell repertoires in COVID-19. Sequencing used immunoSEQ multiplex PCR; TCRdb keeps in-frame clones, though not all of them. The table includes hundreds of thousands of clones, 88% detected once. The sample consisted of PBMCs or T cells enriched from blood (not recorded which). Receptors originate from a woman aged 30 to 39 who had recovered from COVID-19.

The gene calls are TRBV9 and TRBJ2-1; 7 bases line up with TRBD2. The V and J ends lost 0 bases and 4 bases, in that order; junction bases with no gene match: 4. The length of the CDR3 is 15 residues. Germline CDR1 and CDR2: SGDLS and YYNGEE. CDR3 DNA: TGTGCCAGCAGCGTAGATAGCGGGTGGTACAATGAGCAGTTCTTC. It translates to CASSVDSGWYNEQFF.

The chain carries TRBV29-1 and TRBJ2-1; tentatively, D is TRBD2 (5 bases). The CDR3 runs to 16 residues. The V gene lost 3 bases and the J gene lost 0 bases, with 15 bases spanning the gap. Germline V gives CDR1 SQVTM, CDR2 ANQGSEA. The CDR3 DNA reads TGCAGCGTTGAGGATAGCTGGGAGAGCTCCTACAATGAGCAGTTCTTC. This gives the protein CSVEDSWESSYNEQFF.

This clone was seen a handful of times. V gene TRBV2 combines with J gene TRBJ2-2; D ambiguous. CDR3 length equals 15 residues. The V gene lost 2 bases and the J gene lost 0 bases, with 7 bases spanning the gap. Germline CDR1 SNHLY, CDR2 FYNNEI. The CDR3 nucleotides are TGTGCCAGCAGTGAAAGTCGGGCGAACACCGGGGAGCTGTTTTTT. Its translation is CASSESRANTGELFF.

The chain is built from TRBV28 and TRBJ1-3; tentative D call: TRBD1 (5 bases). Germline V gives CDR1 MDHEN, CDR2 SYDVKM. Trimming removed 5 bases at V and 5 bases at J, with 13 bases between. This CDR3 region has 14 residues. The CDR3 loop reads CASSLTQGRNTIYF. In nucleotides, the CDR3 is TGTGCCAGCAGTCTCACGCAGGGCAGAAACACCATATATTTT.

V gene TRBV18 combines with J gene TRBJ2-5, with D possibly TRBD1 on 6 matching bases. This CDR3 is 14 amino acids long. Germline V gives CDR1 KGHSH, CDR2 LQKENI. Trimming pared 6 bases from V and 5 bases from J, leaving 16 bases between. In nucleotides, the CDR3 is TGTGCCAGCTCCGCGGACAGTTCGGGTGAGACCCAGTACTTC. Translated: CASSADSSGETQYF.

The V and J genes are TRBV3-1 (or the pseudogene TRBV3-2) and TRBJ2-5, with TRBD2 identical over 7 bases. The CDR3 has 14 amino acids. Germline CDR1 is LGHDT and CDR2 is YNNKEL (reference sequence). V shed 7 bases, J shed 0 bases, and the junction held 5 bases outside the gene matches. The CDR3 sequence is CASTRREYQETQYF. CDR3 coding DNA: TGTGCCAGCACCCGGCGGGAGTACCAAGAGACCCAGTACTTC.

The V call is TRBV24-1, the J call TRBJ2-5; no reliable D call. The germline gives CDR1 KGHDR, CDR2 SFDVKD. The V gene lost 6 bases and the J gene lost 5 bases, with 15 bases spanning the gap. The CDR3 runs to 14 residues. In DNA form, the CDR3 reads TGTGCCACCAGTCCCAGCGTCGACGGTGAGACCCAGTACTTC. It encodes CATSPSVDGETQYF.

The rearrangement joins TRBV7-3 to TRBJ2-1; the D gene is possibly TRBD1 (5 bases). The CDR3 consists of 13 residues. Germline assignment: CDR1 SGHTA and CDR2 FQGTGA. Trimming removed 4 bases at V and 8 bases at J, with 12 bases between. The CDR3 loop is CASSSTRADEQFF. The DNA of the CDR3 is TGTGCCAGCAGCTCAACCAGGGCCGATGAGCAGTTCTTC.

The V and J genes are TRBV27 and TRBJ1-2; 12 positions agree with TRBD1. Germline loops: CDR1 MNHEY, CDR2 SMNVEV (reference sequence). V shed 7 bases and J 8 bases; nucleotides not matched to a gene: 11. The length of the CDR3 is 15 residues. The chain's CDR3 is CASTPRGQGAEGYTF. The CDR3 nucleotides are TGTGCCAGCACCCCAAGGGGACAGGGGGCGGAGGGCTACACCTTC.

The chain has TRBV10-3 and TRBJ2-3; TRBD1 matches 8 bases. This CDR3 spans 15 amino acids. Germline V gives CDR1 ENHRY, CDR2 SYGVKD. Germline trimming cut 6 bases from V and 1 base from J; bases unmatched to any gene: 6. For the CDR3, the DNA is TGTGCCATCAGGCAACAGGGGGATCGCACAGATACGCAGTATTTT. Protein sequence: CAIRQQGDRTDTQYF.

This sequence joins TRBV7-2 and TRBJ2-7; D uncertain. Germline V CDR1 and CDR2: SGHTA, FQGNSA. V lost 3 bases, J lost 7 bases, and 19 bases lay in between. CDR3 length equals 15 residues. The CDR3 sequence: CASSFGYRPRVEQYF. The CDR3 DNA follows: TGTGCCAGCAGCTTTGGCTATCGGCCTCGGGTTGAGCAGTACTTC.

This clone appeared a single time. CDR3 residues: CASSIRGGGLFF. The CDR3 bases are TGTGCCAGTAGTATACGAGGGGGTGGGCTGTTTTTT. V usage is TRBV19 and J usage is TRBJ2-2; TRBD1 is a possible D gene (6 bases). The CDR3 is made up of 12 amino acids. Germline values: CDR1 LNHDA, CDR2 SQIVND (reference sequence). V was pared by 2 bases and J by 13 bases, with 11 bases between.

The chain is built from TRBV18 and TRBJ1-2; 9 bases align to TRBD1. This CDR3 region has 15 residues. Trimming at V came to 3 bases and at J to 5 bases, leaving 7 bases not matched to a gene. CDR1 is KGHSH, CDR2 LQKENI, per germline. The CDR3 sequence is CASSPPDRGGYGYTF. CDR3 in DNA: TGTGCCAGCTCACCCCCGGACAGGGGAGGGTATGGCTACACCTTC.

V and J are TRBV4-1 and TRBJ1-2; D unclear. Trimming shortened V by 0 bases and J by 4 bases, and 12 bases separated the two germline ends. This CDR3 is built from 15 residues. From germline, CDR1 is MGHRA and CDR2 YSYEKL. The CDR3 is CASSQEKGASYGYTF. The CDR3 DNA is TGCGCCAGCAGCCAAGAAAAAGGAGCTTCCTATGGCTACACCTTC.

The chain is built from TRBV29-1 and TRBJ2-1, with D possibly TRBD2 on 5 matching bases. The ends were cut back, 5 bases at V and 5 bases at J, with 25 bases in the middle. Germline loops: CDR1 SQVTM, CDR2 ANQGSEA. The CDR3 contains 17 residues. The CDR3, as DNA: TGCAGCGTTCGACAAAACCGAGCGGTCCTTCCCCACAATGAGCAGTTCTTC. Amino acids: CSVRQNRAVLPHNEQFF.

V gene TRBV7-3 combines with J gene TRBJ1-6; unclear D gene. Germline V gene lookup returns CDR1 SGHTA and CDR2 FQGTGA. V gave up 6 bases and J gave up 7 bases, with 10 bases separating them. This CDR3 comprises 13 residues. CDR3 DNA: TGTGCCAGCAGTCAGGCTAACAATTCACCCCTCCACTTT. This sequence encodes CASSQANNSPLHF.

The chain recombines TRBV4-3 with TRBJ2-7; 7 bases map to TRBD1. The CDR3 contains 17 residues. V gave up 0 bases and J gave up 2 bases; unmatched junction bases: 10. Germline V gene sequence: CDR1 LGHNA, CDR2 YSLEER. CDR3 region: CASSQDWGRGQPYEQYF. The DNA for the CDR3 is TGCGCCAGCAGCCAAGATTGGGGAAGGGGGCAGCCCTACGAGCAGTACTTC.

The rearrangement links TRBV11-2 to TRBJ1-1; 8 positions match TRBD1. The CDR3 covers 15 residues. Germline CDR1 reads SGHAT; CDR2 reads FQNNGV. J gave up 3 bases and V 1 base, and 4 bases lay outside the gene matches. The CDR3 DNA reads as TGTGCCAGCAGCTTAGCTCAGACAGGGGACACTGAAGCTTTCTTT. Amino acid sequence: CASSLAQTGDTEAFF.

This clone turned up a few times. This chain connects TRBV6-5 to TRBJ1-1; D is unresolved. Trimming cost V 7 bases and J 1 base, with 4 bases left between them. Germline values: CDR1 MNHEY, CDR2 SVGAGI. The CDR3 runs to 11 residues. In DNA form, the CDR3 reads TGTGCCAGCACGGGGAACACTGAAGCTTTCTTT. It specifies CASTGNTEAFF.

The chain couples TRBV29-1 to TRBJ2-1, with 7 bases fitting TRBD1. This CDR3 is built from 13 residues. Germline CDR1 and CDR2: SQVTM and ANQGSEA. With 2 bases clipped from V and 6 bases from J, the junction kept 4 bases outside the gene matches. Here the CDR3 reads CSVERDSPNEQFF. The CDR3 DNA reads TGCAGCGTTGAACGGGACAGCCCCAATGAGCAGTTCTTC.

The V and J genes are TRBV5-1 and TRBJ1-1; 11 bases are shared with TRBD1. The CDR3 loop spans 13 amino acids. J gave up 6 bases and V 4 bases, and 2 bases lay outside the gene matches. The V gene's germline CDR1 is SGHRS and CDR2 YFSETQ. Here the CDR3 reads CASSQDRGPEAFF. CDR3 sequence (DNA): TGCGCCAGCAGCCAGGACAGGGGGCCTGAAGCTTTCTTT.

V is TRBV5-8 and J is TRBJ2-7; 9 bases agree with TRBD2. After removal of 4 bases from V and 2 bases from J, the junction contained 7 bases not matched to a gene. The CDR3 runs 15 residues. The germline CDR1 and CDR2 sequences are SGHTS and YDEGEE. CDR3 DNA: TGTGCCAGCAGCCCCTTGCGGGAGGGAGCCTACGAGCAGTACTTC. Protein product: CASSPLREGAYEQYF.

CDR3 nucleotides: TGTGCCAGCAGTCCCTATACGGACAGGGTGGTAGGTGAAAAACTGTTTTTT. Its protein is CASSPYTDRVVGEKLFF. The chain has TRBV27 and TRBJ1-4; the match to TRBD1 covers 8 bases. This CDR3 region has 17 residues. CDR1 and CDR2 (germline): MNHEY, SMNVEV (reference sequence). The ends lost 5 bases at V and 7 bases at J; junction bases unmatched: 15.

This chain connects TRBV7-8 to TRBJ1-1; D not resolved. This CDR3 contains 15 residues. V was cut by 2 bases and J by 0 bases, with 10 bases left in between. Germline CDR1 and CDR2: SGHVS and FQNEAQ. CDR3 amino acids: CASSLSHRMNTEAFF. The CDR3 nucleotides are TGTGCCAGCAGCTTATCGCACAGAATGAACACTGAAGCTTTCTTT. The variable domain in full, with the rest retrieved from reference TRBV7-8 and TRBJ1-1, is GAGVSQSPRYKVAKRGQDVALRCDPISGHVSLFWYQQALGQGPEFLTYFQNEAQLDKSGLPSDRFFAERPEGSVSTLKIQRTQQEDSAVYLCASSLSHRMNTEAFFGQGTRLTVV.

The count of this clone is one. This chain connects TRBV7-2 to TRBJ2-7, with 7 bases identical to TRBD2. Germline trimming cut 4 bases from V and 7 bases from J; bases unmatched to any gene: 16. The CDR3 is 16 residues long. Germline values: CDR1 SGHTA, CDR2 FQGNSA. The CDR3 nucleotides read TGTGCCAGCAGCTCCGGGGGTAGCGGGCAATTGGGAGAGCAGTACTTC. Its translation: CASSSGGSGQLGEQYF.

The chain employs TRBV4-2 and TRBJ2-2; 10 nucleotides line up with TRBD2. Trimming took 3 bases from V and 4 from J; bases not matched to a gene: 5. CDR1 and CDR2 (germline): LGHNA, YNFKEQ. This CDR3 comprises 16 residues. CDR3 sequence: CASSHPSGSPTGELFF. CDR3 bases: TGTGCCAGCAGCCACCCTAGCGGGAGTCCCACCGGGGAGCTGTTTTTT.

J is TRBJ2-3 and V is TRBV11-2, with 8 bases fitting TRBD1. The CDR3 has 14 residues. Germline loops: CDR1 SGHAT, CDR2 FQNNGV. V lost 1 base, J lost 7 bases, and 4 bases stayed unmatched. CDR3 region: CASSLAGGRYTQYF. The DNA of the CDR3 is TGTGCCAGCAGCTTAGCAGGGGGCAGGTATACGCAGTATTTT.

For this clone: Other DNA sequences of this sample code for an identical CDR3. The chain employs TRBV11-2 and TRBJ1-5; the D gene is possibly TRBD1 (6 bases). The CDR3 contains 15 residues. The germline V and J ends were trimmed by 0 bases and 7 bases, with 13 bases remaining between them. Germline V lookup: CDR1 SGHAT, CDR2 FQNNGV. CDR3: CASSLEGAGGQPQHF. In DNA, the CDR3 is TGTGCCAGCAGCTTAGAGGGGGCGGGGGGGCAGCCCCAGCATTTT.

The chain joins TRBV27 to TRBJ1-6; a possible D gene is TRBD1 (5 bases). CDR3 length equals 16 residues. Germline CDR1 reads MNHEY; CDR2 reads SMNVEV (reference sequence). V shed 5 bases and J shed 6 bases, with 17 bases lying between them. The CDR3 protein is CASSLPRAGRNSPLHF. The CDR3 DNA sequence: TGTGCCAGCAGTCTTCCGCGTGCAGGGCGTAATTCACCCCTCCACTTT.

V and J are TRBV19 and TRBJ1-3; D is ambiguous. V dropped 6 bases and J dropped 0 bases, with 12 bases sitting between them. The CDR3 length is 15 residues. The germline gives CDR1 LNHDA, CDR2 SQIVND (reference sequence). The CDR3 region is CASSPQIISGNTIYF. The CDR3 bases are TGTGCCAGTAGCCCCCAGATAATCTCTGGAAACACCATATATTTT.

The chain has TRBV2 and TRBJ1-2; 8 nucleotides align to TRBD1. V was pared by 7 bases and J by 2 bases, with 3 bases of the junction left unmatched. The germline gives CDR1 SNHLY, CDR2 FYNNEI. The CDR3 contains 13 residues. The CDR3 is CASKGQVNYGYTF. The CDR3 region has the DNA TGTGCCAGCAAGGGACAGGTAAACTATGGCTACACCTTC.